This T cell receptor beta chain originates from a study of T cells in localized non-small cell lung cancer. General study results and limits: The tumor had only one region sequenced, so heterogeneity remains possible. Uninvolved adjacent lung had more T cell clonality than any other tissue, topping tumor. In adjacent lung appeared a median 57 of the top 100 tumor clones.

The CDR3 is 16 residues long. The ends were cut back, 0 bases at V and 5 bases at J, with 14 bases in the middle. Germline V gene sequence: CDR1 MGHRA, CDR2 YSYEKL. TCRdb keeps only in-frame clones here, not all; method: immunoSEQ multiplex PCR. The repertoire holds 20,000 to 30,000 clones, with approximately 90% as singletons. As for this clone: The antigen remains unidentified.

This specimen consisted of PBMCs, obtained before any cancer treatment. The sequence derives from a man aged 35-69 years with stage II lung adenocarcinoma. The chain combines TRBV4-1 with TRBJ2-1, with no clear D. CDR3 DNA sequence: TGCGCCAGCAGCCAAGAAGGTCTCGGACGGGACAATGAGCAGTTCTTC. This encodes CASSQEGLGRDNEQFF.